What follows is one T cell receptor (beta chain) and its context. What it recognizes is unknown. At the end of 10 days of culture, CD4+ T cells were isolated. The vaccine given was either BNT162b2 or mRNA-1273, in two doses. Prior SARS-CoV-2 infection was absent in the vaccine recipients, as shown by negative nucleocapsid antibodies. The record originates from a study of vaccination effects on CD4 cells after COVID-19. The wider study: PBMC cultures contained about 2 million cells per well, about 11 IU/ml IL-2 and roughly 9.5 ug/ml peptides.

Regarding the study as a whole: Both infection-induced and vaccine-induced clones contracted markedly at late post-vaccination timepoints. In the study, convalescent patients were few, and early post-infection timepoints were absent.

The repertoire was sequenced with immunoSEQ multiplex PCR; TCRdb's copy has only in-frame clones and lacks some. The data show tens of thousands of clones, around 79% seen once. Germline CDR1 is SGHDN and CDR2 is FVKESK. Trimming took off 4 bases at V and 2 bases at J, with 9 bases between the two ends. CDR3 length equals 15 residues. The chain carries TRBV14 and TRBJ2-6, with D maybe TRBD1 (5 bases). This sample comprised CD4+ T cells from PBMCs cultured without peptide, obtained after COVID-19 vaccination. The source of this sequence is a human donor who received a COVID-19 vaccine. CDR3 protein: CASSLGVAGANVLTF. In nucleotides, the CDR3 is TGTGCCAGCAGCCTAGGGGTGGCTGGGGCCAACGTCCTGACTTTC. The whole variable domain, filled in from reference TRBV14 and TRBJ2-6, reads EAGVTQFPSHSVIEKGQTVTLRCDPISGHDNLYWYRRVMGKEIKFLLHFVKESKQDESGMPNNRFLAERTGGTYSTLKVQPAELEDSGVYFCASSLGVAGANVLTFGAGSRLTVL.